This T cell receptor beta chain was found in a study of OX40 agonist ivuxolimab in advanced cancers. Study at large: Every patient in dose escalation had hepatocellular carcinoma, melanoma, renal cell or head and neck cancer. A mean age of about 56 years, range roughly 20 to 80, was recorded, and approximately 79% were male.

Per the germline V gene, CDR1 is MDHEN and CDR2 is SYDVKM. The CDR3 length is 11 residues. The germline V and J ends were trimmed by 4 bases and 5 bases, with 5 bases remaining between them. Comment on this clone: What it binds is not known.

Study outcomes and limitations: Still undetermined is the antigen specificity of the expanded peripheral T cells.

Only in-frame clones appear in the TCRdb table, and some are missing; sequencing was by immunoSEQ multiplex PCR. The sample yields about 80,000 clones, about 92% seen once. The starting material was CD4+ or CD8+ T cells sorted from blood, obtained in a trial of the OX40 agonist ivuxolimab. The source of this sequence is an adult with an advanced solid tumor such as melanoma, head and neck, liver or kidney cancer. This chain uses TRBV28 with TRBJ1-2; D gene unclear. This CDR3 is CASSSLYGYTF. The CDR3 DNA follows: TGTGCCAGCAGTTCCCTATATGGCTACACCTTC.